A single sample gave rise to the 12 T cell receptor beta chains below, sequenced in a study of cytomegalovirus exposure and HLA in healthy donors. 60 Vbeta and 13 Jbeta primers were used in PCR. Repertoires were generated with immunoSEQ multiplex PCR, while TCRdb's copy carries only in-frame clones and drops some. In the table there are some 120,000 clones, over 60% of which are singletons. The sequencing input was PBMCs. The receptors shown here come from a man aged 18 to 29 in good health and CMV-seronegative.

This clone was observed a few times. This chain links TRBV9 with TRBJ2-1; TRBD2 matches at 8 bases. This CDR3 is 13 amino acids long. Losses at the gene ends were 0 bases for V and 9 bases for J; bases not matched to a gene: 2. The V gene's germline CDR1 is SGDLS and CDR2 YYNGEE. CDR3 region: CASSVGAGGEQFF. The CDR3 DNA follows: TGTGCCAGCAGCGTAGGGGCGGGAGGTGAGCAGTTCTTC.

V and J are TRBV27 and TRBJ2-1; 8 nucleotides match TRBD1. Unmatched junction bases numbered 18, after V lost 0 bases and J lost 5 bases. CDR1 and CDR2 from the germline V gene are MNHEY and SMNVEV (reference sequence). CDR3 length: 20 residues. This CDR3 is CASSLSGRWTGQRSNNEQFF. The CDR3 bases are TGTGCCAGCAGTTTATCTGGACGTTGGACAGGGCAAAGGAGTAACAATGAGCAGTTCTTC.

The chain employs TRBV7-2 and TRBJ2-7, with 8 bases lining up with TRBD1. Germline lookup yields CDR1 SGHTA and CDR2 FQGNSA. The J segment lost 0 bases and the V segment lost 4 bases, leaving 2 bases of the junction unmatched. The CDR3 length is 14 residues. This chain's CDR3 is CASSSQGASYEQYF. CDR3 DNA sequence: TGTGCCAGCAGCTCGCAGGGGGCCTCCTACGAGCAGTACTTC.

Only a few counts were recorded for this clone. V and J are TRBV6-9 and TRBJ2-7, with 11 bases that match TRBD1. After removal of 5 bases from V and 0 bases from J, the junction contained 3 bases not matched to a gene. Germline values: CDR1 MNHGY, CDR2 SVAAGI. The CDR3 runs 15 residues. The DNA of the CDR3 is TGTGCCAGCAGTGAAGGGACAGGGGGCTCCTACGAGCAGTACGTC. This codes for CASSEGTGGSYEQYV.

The DNA for the CDR3 is TGTGCCAGCAGCTCGTCCACGGGACTAGCGGTCACAGATACGCAGTATTTT. It is translated as CASSSSTGLAVTDTQYF. The chain joins TRBV5-4 to TRBJ2-3; 11 positions agree with TRBD2. This CDR3 contains 17 residues. The germline gives CDR1 SGHNT, CDR2 YYREEE (reference sequence). V was pared by 3 bases and J by 2 bases, with 8 bases of the junction left unmatched.

The gene calls are TRBV5-6 and TRBJ2-7, with D perhaps matching TRBD2 (5 bases). V lost 5 bases and J 2 bases, leaving 14 bases between the germline ends. This CDR3 contains 14 residues. Germline CDR1 and CDR2: SGHDT and YYEEEE. This CDR3 is CASSQAKGAYEQYV. The CDR3 DNA reads TGTGCCAGCAGTCAGGCGAAGGGAGCCTACGAGCAGTACGTC.

The chain links TRBV19 to TRBJ2-1; TRBD2 aligns across 12 bases. Germline lookup yields CDR1 LNHDA and CDR2 SQIVND (reference sequence). Trimming took 5 bases from V and 9 from J; bases not matched to a gene: 14. The CDR3 totals 17 residues. Here the CDR3 reads CASSLGDTSGRLAEQFF. CDR3 in DNA: TGTGCCAGTAGTTTAGGAGATACTAGCGGGAGGTTGGCTGAGCAGTTCTTC. Together with reference TRBV19 and TRBJ2-1, the CDR3 gives the full variable domain: DGGITQSPKYLFRKEGQNVTLSCEQNLNHDAMYWYRQDPGQGLRLIYYSQIVNDFQKGDIAEGYSVSREKKESFPLTVTSAQKNPTAFYLCASSLGDTSGRLAEQFFGPGTRLTVL.

The CDR3 reads CASRSWDRDNYGYTF. In nucleotides, the CDR3 is TGTGCCAGCAGATCATGGGACAGGGATAACTATGGCTACACCTTC. This chain joins TRBV5-6 and TRBJ1-2; 9 nucleotides align to TRBD1. Trimming took 5 bases from V and 1 from J; bases not matched to a gene: 6. The CDR3 extends over 15 amino acids. Germline V gene data show CDR1 as SGHDT and CDR2 as YYEEEE.

The chain is built from TRBV7-3 and TRBJ2-1, with D tentatively TRBD2 (6 bases). The V end lost 1 base, the J end lost 9 bases, and 10 bases lay between the germline ends. The germline gives CDR1 SGHTA, CDR2 FQGTGA. The CDR3 totals 13 residues. CDR3 DNA: TGTGCCAGCAGCTTAATGACTAGTAGTGAGCAGTTCTTC. Amino acids: CASSLMTSSEQFF.

The chain couples TRBV4-3 to TRBJ2-1; TRBD1 might be the D (5 bases). V was clipped by 0 bases and J by 0 bases, with 15 bases between them. The CDR3 loop spans 18 amino acids. Germline CDR1 is LGHNA and CDR2 is YSLEER. CDR3 region: CASSQDPASDSSYNEQFF. The CDR3 DNA follows: TGCGCCAGCAGCCAAGATCCCGCGTCAGACAGCTCCTACAATGAGCAGTTCTTC.

This clone was observed a handful of times. The chain joins TRBV10-2 to TRBJ1-1; no clear D. CDR3 length: 13 residues. V was shortened by 6 bases and J by 3 bases, with 11 bases between the two germline ends. Germline-derived CDR1 and CDR2 are WSHSY and SAAADI. The CDR3 loop is CASRSRRDTEAFF. In DNA, the CDR3 is TGCGCCAGCAGAAGCAGGAGGGACACTGAAGCTTTCTTT.

The chain joins TRBV7-3 to TRBJ1-2, with TRBD1 matching over 8 bases. V was pared by 3 bases and J by 8 bases, with 11 bases of the junction left unmatched. Germline V lookup: CDR1 SGHTA, CDR2 FQGTGA. The CDR3 is made up of 15 amino acids. The CDR3 nucleotides are TGTGCCAGCAGCTTTTTGGACAGGGTGGACGGGGGCTACACCTTC. Translation: CASSFLDRVDGGYTF.